These 19 T cell receptor beta chains were all obtained from the same sample, sequenced in a study of early T cells in non-severe SARS-CoV-2 infection. Via MiXCR, TCRdb re-called the 5' RACE reads, giving one row per CDR3 protein. The profile shows tens of thousands of distinct CDR3 sequences, roughly an eighth of them singletons. Sequenced material: whole blood, taken at baseline. The receptors come from an adult who was a healthcare worker with PCR-confirmed SARS-CoV-2 infection or an uninfected control (not recorded which).

This clonotype came up a few times. The rearrangement joins TRBV12-3 or TRBV12-4 to TRBJ1-5; the match to TRBD1 covers 8 bases. The CDR3 sequence is 14 residues long. The ends lost 6 bases at V and 5 bases at J; junction bases unmatched: 6. The CDR3 nucleotides read TGTGCCAGCAGACCTCAGGGGGCAGATCAGCCCCAGCATTTT. Protein sequence: CASRPQGADQPQHF.

The CDR3, as DNA: TGCAGTGCTAGTAACAGGGATGAAAAACTGTTTTTT. Its translation: CSASNRDEKLFF. The chain links TRBV20-1 to TRBJ1-4; TRBD1 might be the D (6 bases). Germline lookup yields CDR1 DFQATT and CDR2 SNEGSKA (reference sequence). V lost 3 bases to trimming and J lost 6 bases, with 8 bases between them. The CDR3 has 12 residues.

This clonotype has a count of ten or more. The chain joins TRBV12-3 or TRBV12-4 to TRBJ1-2, with D perhaps matching TRBD1 (5 bases). The ends were cut back, 6 bases at V and 7 bases at J, with 18 bases in the middle. The length of the CDR3 is 14 residues. The CDR3 region is CASSPAQGRVGYTF. Here the CDR3 DNA reads TGTGCCAGCAGCCCCGCCCAGGGAAGGGTTGGCTACACCTTC.

This clonotype was detected a few times. The J gene is TRBJ1-2, the V gene TRBV5-1; TRBD1 agrees at 8 bases. V was clipped by 4 bases and J by 5 bases; unmatched bases: 19. Germline V lookup: CDR1 SGHRS, CDR2 YFSETQ. This CDR3 is 18 amino acids long. The CDR3 nucleotides read TGCGCCAGCAGCCCAATTATGGGACAGGCCTCCGGCGGGTATGGCTACACCTTC. Translating it yields CASSPIMGQASGGYGYTF.

The chain couples TRBV27 to TRBJ2-1, with 7 bases matching TRBD1. This CDR3 spans 13 amino acids. Germline CDR1 and CDR2: MNHEY and SMNVEV (reference sequence). The junction had 2 bases not matched to a gene; V was cut back by 5 bases and J by 4 bases. CDR3 in amino acids: CASSVGQYNEQFF. CDR3 nucleotide sequence: TGTGCCAGCAGTGTGGGACAGTACAATGAGCAGTTCTTC.

This clonotype came up a few times. The chain couples TRBV5-4 to TRBJ2-3, with 14 bases fitting TRBD2. Germline CDR1 is SGHNT and CDR2 is YYREEE (reference sequence). The V and J ends lost 4 bases and 2 bases, in that order; junction bases with no gene match: 3. The CDR3 runs 16 residues. The CDR3 bases are TGTGCCAGCAGCCTGACTAGCGGGAGGGACACAGATACGCAGTATTTT. Translating gives CASSLTSGRDTDTQYF.

This clonotype was observed a few times. The chain recombines TRBV29-1 with TRBJ2-5; no clear D. CDR3 length: 14 residues. Trimming left V 5 bases short and J 4 bases short, with 17 bases between. CDR1 and CDR2 (germline): SQVTM, ANQGSEA. CDR3 sequence (DNA): TGCAGCGTTTTGGTTATTGGGGATTTAGAGACCCAGTACTTC. It specifies CSVLVIGDLETQYF.

The CDR3 sequence is CASSPYFGGAYQPQHF. The CDR3 DNA sequence: TGCGCCAGCAGCCCGTACTTTGGGGGGGCTTATCAGCCCCAGCATTTT. The chain couples TRBV4-3 to TRBJ1-5; tentatively, D is TRBD1 (6 bases). The V end was cut by 4 bases, the J end by 5 bases, with 18 bases between. Germline values: CDR1 LGHNA, CDR2 YSLEER. The CDR3 has 16 residues.

There are a few counts of this clonotype. The chain links TRBV6-2 or TRBV6-3 to TRBJ2-5; 10 nucleotides agree with TRBD2. Germline V gives CDR1 MNHEY, CDR2 SVGEGT. The CDR3 loop spans 17 amino acids. After removal of 6 bases from V and 2 bases from J, the junction contained 12 bases not matched to a gene. For the CDR3, the DNA is TGTGCCAGCAGATACCCTCGGCTAGCGGGGGATCAAGAGACCCAGTACTTC. Encoded protein: CASRYPRLAGDQETQYF.

The CDR3 DNA reads TGTGCCAGCAGTCGTACTAGACTCAGCTCCTACAATGAGCAGTTCTTC. Translation gives CASSRTRLSSYNEQFF. J is TRBJ2-1 and V is TRBV28; weak D call: TRBD2 (5 bases). V lost 5 bases to trimming and J lost 0 bases, with 14 bases between them. Germline values: CDR1 MDHEN, CDR2 SYDVKM. The CDR3 covers 16 residues.

This clonotype was seen ten or more times. The chain employs TRBV6-1 and TRBJ1-1; no clear D. V was clipped by 7 bases and J by 11 bases, with 14 bases between them. Germline values: CDR1 MNHNS, CDR2 SASEGT. The CDR3 has 11 amino acids. The chain's CDR3 is CASNYQAWAFF. For the CDR3, the DNA is TGTGCCAGCAATTACCAGGCTTGGGCTTTCTTT.

This clonotype was observed a handful of times. The chain employs TRBV21-1 and TRBJ1-3. TRBV21-1 is shown as a pseudogene. The CDR3 is 16 residues long. Here the CDR3 reads CASSKNGESSGNTIYF. The CDR3 nucleotides are TGTGCCAGCAGCAAAAATGGAGAGAGCTCTGGAAACACCATATATTTT.

This clonotype is medium-sized by share. The chain combines TRBV24-1 with TRBJ2-2; maybe TRBD2 (6 bases). V lost 6 bases and J lost 3, with 13 bases in between. CDR1 is KGHDR and CDR2 is SFDVKD in the germline V gene. There are 15 residues in the CDR3. CDR3 DNA: TGTGCCACCAGTTCCTCCGGGACTGACACCGGGGAGCTGTTTTTT. Translating it yields CATSSSGTDTGELFF.

In this sample, this clonotype turned up a few times. The chain employs TRBV28 and TRBJ2-7; a weak D match, TRBD1 (6 bases). This CDR3 region has 14 residues. The V and J ends lost 8 bases and 3 bases respectively, with 17 bases between them. Germline CDR1 MDHEN, CDR2 SYDVKM. The CDR3 loop reads CASGLGTNYYEQYF. In DNA form, the CDR3 reads TGTGCCAGCGGACTCGGGACAAACTACTACGAGCAGTACTTC. Combining the CDR3 with reference TRBV28 and TRBJ2-7 gives the whole variable domain DVKVTQSSRYLVKRTGEKVFLECVQDMDHENMFWYRQDPGLGLRLIYFSYDVKMKEKGDIPEGYSVSREKKERFSLILESASTNQTSMYLCASGLGTNYYEQYFGPGTRLTVT.

The gene calls are TRBV29-1 and TRBJ2-7; unclear D gene. Deletions cut 3 bases from V and 3 bases from J, with 6 bases between. Germline CDR1 SQVTM, CDR2 ANQGSEA. This CDR3 is built from 11 residues. The CDR3 spells CSVEEDYEQYF. CDR3 nucleotide sequence: TGCAGCGTTGAGGAAGACTACGAGCAGTACTTC.

This clonotype was counted at least ten times. The rearrangement links TRBV28 to TRBJ2-7; possibly TRBD1 for D (6 bases). CDR3 length: 14 amino acids. Trimming cost V 5 bases and J 3 bases, with 14 bases left between them. Germline CDR1 and CDR2: MDHEN and SYDVKM. The CDR3 DNA reads TGTGCCAGCAGTCCATCCGGGACAAACTACGAGCAGTACTTC. Translating gives CASSPSGTNYEQYF.

The chain has TRBV12-3 or TRBV12-4 and TRBJ2-3; TRBD1 agrees at 9 bases. The CDR3 contains 15 residues. Germline trimming cut 1 base from V and 3 bases from J; bases unmatched to any gene: 2. CDR3 in amino acids: CASSLGGTGTDTQYF. CDR3 coding DNA: TGTGCCAGCAGTTTAGGCGGGACAGGGACAGATACGCAGTATTTT.

This clonotype appeared many times. The gene calls are TRBV13 and TRBJ2-5; tentatively, D is TRBD2 (7 bases). The CDR3 spans 14 residues. Per germline, CDR1 PRHDT and CDR2 FYEKMQ (reference sequence). Trimming removed 4 bases from V and 4 bases from J, with 13 bases in between. The CDR3 region has the DNA TGTGCCAGCAGCTCGGTGGGGGGGCCAGAGACCCAGTACTTC. It translates to CASSSVGGPETQYF.

This clonotype was observed many times. This chain joins TRBV30 and TRBJ2-7, with 7 bases identical to TRBD2. The CDR3 has 11 amino acids. The germline CDR1 and CDR2 sequences are GTSNPN and SVGIG (reference sequence). Germline trimming cut 2 bases from V and 6 bases from J; bases unmatched to any gene: 1. The CDR3 DNA reads TGTGCCTGGAGTTGGGAGGGCGAGCAGTACTTC. Its translation: CAWSWEGEQYF.